These T cell receptor beta chains were read from a single sample in a study of beta chain features in type 1 diabetes. TCRdb's table, derived via immunoSEQ multiplex PCR, lists solely in-frame clones and lacks some. The data show hundreds of thousands of clones, around 9.7% seen once. Sequencing used central memory CD4+ T cells from blood. The receptor set was obtained from a man under 40 with type 1 diabetes. Both conserved end residues are part of each CDR3. D genes are given only for firm matches. Rows give clone size only sometimes, using once, few, many, or a class for an expanded clone.

CDR3 protein	CDR3 DNA	clone size	D gene	J gene	V gene
CARDWDAHYEQYF	TGTGCCAGGGACTGGGACGCCCACTACGAGCAGTACTTC	many	-	TRBJ2-7	TRBV28
CAISGTSGEDEQFF	TGTGCCATCAGTGGGACTAGCGGGGAAGATGAGCAGTTCTTC	many	TRBD2	TRBJ2-1	TRBV10-3
CASSESPGQGSNMFLEQYF	TGCGCCAGCAGTGAGTCTCCGGGACAGGGTAGCAATATGTTTCTCGAGCAGTACTTC	-	TRBD1	TRBJ2-7	TRBV10-2
CASSPRRGTEAFF	TGCGCCAGCAGCCCCCGACGGGGCACTGAAGCTTTCTTT	-	-	TRBJ1-1	TRBV4-3
CASSVSGGTTDTQYF	TGTGCCAGCAGCGTAAGCGGGGGGACCACAGATACGCAGTATTTT	few	TRBD2	TRBJ2-3	TRBV9
CASSAGGRANEKLFF	TGTGCCAGCAGCGCAGGGGGGCGGGCTAATGAAAAACTGTTTTTT	few	TRBD1	TRBJ1-4	TRBV28
CASKAGGQDTQYF	TGTGCCAGCAAAGCGGGGGGCCAAGATACGCAGTATTTT	few	TRBD2	TRBJ2-3	TRBV6-5
CSVGGLMNTQYF	TGCAGCGTGGGGGGGCTCATGAATACGCAGTATTTT	-	-	TRBJ2-3	TRBV29-1
CASTPFGLATQTQYF	TGTGCCAGCACCCCGTTCGGACTAGCCACCCAGACCCAGTACTTC	-	TRBD2	TRBJ2-5	TRBV7-2
CASSADSEQYF	TGTGCCAGCAGCGCGGACAGCGAGCAGTACTTC	few	-	TRBJ2-7	TRBV9
CASSPGTAKAKNIQYF	TGTGCCAGCAGTCCCGGGACAGCAAAAGCCAAAAACATTCAGTACTTC	many	TRBD1	TRBJ2-4	TRBV2
CASSGTSVGTDTQYF	TGTGCCAGCAGCGGTACTTCGGTAGGAACAGATACGCAGTATTTT	-	-	TRBJ2-3	TRBV11-2
CAWSDDRNGANVLTF	TGTGCCTGGAGTGATGATCGGAATGGGGCCAACGTCCTGACTTTC	-	-	TRBJ2-6	TRBV30
CTSVAGGSYEQYF	-	-	-	TRBJ2-7	TRBV1
CASSLVRQINEQFF	TGTGCCAGCAGCTTGGTACGACAGATCAATGAGCAGTTCTTC	-	-	TRBJ2-1	TRBV4-2
CASSGRESRETQYF	TGTGCCAGCAGCGGAAGGGAGAGTCGGGAGACCCAGTACTTC	few	-	TRBJ2-5	TRBV25-1
CASSSRDRSNYGYTF	TGTGCCAGCAGCTCTCGGGACAGATCCAATTATGGCTACACCTTC	-	TRBD1	TRBJ1-2	TRBV13
CASRAGGHSTQYF	TGTGCCAGCAGGGCGGGGGGCCATTCGACCCAGTACTTC	many	TRBD2	TRBJ2-5	TRBV28
CSVEVTEETQYF	TGCAGCGTTGAAGTCACAGAAGAGACCCAGTACTTC	few	-	TRBJ2-5	TRBV29-1
CSARTGEEGYTF	TGCAGCGCCAGAACAGGGGAAGAAGGCTACACCTTC	-	TRBD1	TRBJ1-2	TRBV29-1
CASSPRRGNGNTIYF	TGTGCCAGCAGCCCCCGGCGAGGGAACGGAAACACCATATATTTT	-	-	TRBJ1-3	TRBV7-2
CASSLGWQAYNEQFF	TGTGCCAGCAGCTTAGGATGGCAGGCCTACAATGAGCAGTTCTTC	few	-	TRBJ2-1	TRBV7-2
CASSPRGNTGELFF	TGTGCCAGCAGCCCCCGGGGAAACACCGGGGAGCTGTTTTTT	few	-	TRBJ2-2	TRBV7-6
CSGVQGAPYEQYF	TGCAGCGGGGTACAGGGGGCCCCCTACGAGCAGTACTTC	many	TRBD1	TRBJ2-7	TRBV29-1
CSVEPGAYGYTF	TGCAGCGTTGAGCCGGGAGCCTATGGCTACACCTTC	few	-	TRBJ1-2	TRBV29-1
CASSFEREETQYF	TGTGCCAGCAGTTTCGAGAGAGAAGAGACCCAGTACTTC	many	-	TRBJ2-5	TRBV28
CASSLEGTGGYTF	TGTGCCAGCAGCTTAGAAGGGACAGGGGGCTACACCTTC	many	TRBD1	TRBJ1-2	TRBV7-9
CASNEGDTLNYGYTF	TGTGCCAGTAACGAGGGGGATACTCTTAACTATGGCTACACCTTC	few	-	TRBJ1-2	TRBV19
CASSLDGTSGYEQYF	TGCGCCAGCAGCTTGGATGGGACTAGCGGTTACGAGCAGTACTTC	-	TRBD2	TRBJ2-7	TRBV5-1
CASSPDATGTEQYF	TGCGCCAGCAGCCCCGACGCGACAGGGACCGAGCAGTACTTC	few	TRBD1	TRBJ2-7	TRBV4-3
CASRKESTDTQYF	TGTGCCAGCAGGAAAGAAAGCACAGATACGCAGTATTTT	-	-	TRBJ2-3	TRBV7-9